A single sample is the source of the 31 T cell receptor beta chains below, sequenced in a study of blood T cell repertoires in COVID-19. The assay was immunoSEQ multiplex PCR, and TCRdb's table has in-frame clones only and misses some. The repertoire includes approximately 200,000 clones, around 85% of them detected once, and approximately 18% sits in the top ten. The sequenced sample consisted of PBMCs or T cells enriched from blood (not recorded which). These receptors were taken from a man in his forties or fifties who had recovered from COVID-19.

This clone has more than one count but fewer than ten. The chain employs TRBV5-1 and TRBJ1-4; TRBD1 matches at 7 bases. V was pared by 4 bases and J by 4 bases, with 7 bases of the junction left unmatched. The germline V gene has CDR1 SGHRS and CDR2 YFSETQ. The CDR3 covers 15 residues. In DNA form, the CDR3 reads TGCGCCAGCAGCATAAGGGGACAGTATAATGAAAAACTGTTTTTT. This encodes CASSIRGQYNEKLFF.

This chain uses TRBV15 with TRBJ1-3; 9 nucleotides line up with TRBD1. V gave up 2 bases and J gave up 4 bases; unmatched junction bases: 3. CDR3 length: 15 residues. Germline assignment: CDR1 LNHNV and CDR2 YYDKDF (reference sequence). The CDR3 here is CATSRNRGRGNTIYF. CDR3 DNA sequence: TGTGCCACCAGCAGAAACAGGGGGCGCGGAAACACCATATATTTT.

The chain joins TRBV4-1 to TRBJ2-7; 11 positions agree with TRBD2. Germline CDR1 MGHRA, CDR2 YSYEKL. The junction had 8 bases not matched to a gene; V was cut back by 3 bases and J by 4 bases. The CDR3 extends over 16 amino acids. The CDR3 sequence: CASSQPTSGSFYEQYF. DNA of the CDR3: TGCGCCAGCAGCCAGCCAACTAGCGGGAGCTTTTACGAGCAGTACTTC.

The chain has TRBV4-3 and TRBJ1-2; 8 nucleotides agree with TRBD1. The junction had 5 bases not matched to a gene; V was cut back by 4 bases and J by 4 bases. CDR3 length: 14 amino acids. Germline-derived CDR1 and CDR2 are LGHNA and YSLEER. CDR3 DNA: TGCGCCAGCAGCCCCGGACAGGGAACCTATGGCTACACCTTC. Translated, it gives CASSPGQGTYGYTF.

The genes are TRBV19 and TRBJ2-7; TRBD2 aligns across 8 bases. Germline loops: CDR1 LNHDA, CDR2 SQIVND (reference sequence). This CDR3 has 16 residues. Trimming removed 2 bases from V and 0 bases from J; junction bases left unmatched: 6. CDR3 coding DNA: TGTGCCAGTAGTATATCTAGCGGGTTCAGCTCCTACGAGCAGTACTTC. It specifies CASSISSGFSSYEQYF.

This chain joins TRBV7-8 and TRBJ1-5, with D possibly matching TRBD1 (5 bases). The V and J ends lost 4 bases and 7 bases respectively, with 17 bases between them. There are 15 residues in the CDR3. The germline V gene encodes CDR1 SGHVS and CDR2 FQNEAQ. CDR3 DNA: TGTGCCAGCAGCTGGGGGGAAAGGGTTTACCAGCCCCAGCATTTT. Amino acids: CASSWGERVYQPQHF.

The CDR3 here is CASSEYGTGVNTEAFF. DNA for the CDR3: TGTGCCAGCAGTGAATACGGGACAGGGGTCAACACTGAAGCTTTCTTT. J is TRBJ1-1 and V is TRBV25-1, with 10 bases matching TRBD1. The germline V gene encodes CDR1 MGHDK and CDR2 SYGVNS. CDR3 length: 16 amino acids. V trimming: 0 bases; J trimming: 2 bases; junction bases outside the gene matches: 3.

This clone was detected a few times. The chain is built from TRBV5-1 and TRBJ2-7, with 7 bases lining up with TRBD2. Germline V gene lookup returns CDR1 SGHRS and CDR2 YFSETQ. With V trimmed by 0 bases and J by 2 bases, 14 bases remained unmatched. The CDR3 runs 18 residues. CDR3 sequence (DNA): TGCGCCAGCAGCTTGGGATCCCCCGAGCGGGGCGTCCCCTACGAGCAGTACTTC. It yields the protein CASSLGSPERGVPYEQYF.

The chain has TRBV5-1 and TRBJ2-7, with 10 bases fitting TRBD2. The CDR3 covers 17 residues. The V gene's germline CDR1 is SGHRS and CDR2 YFSETQ. The J segment lost 4 bases and the V segment lost 2 bases, leaving 12 bases of the junction unmatched. The CDR3 region has the DNA TGCGCCAGCAGCTTTAGGACTCTAGCGGGAGTTGGATACGAGCAGTACTTC. Translation: CASSFRTLAGVGYEQYF.

This rearrangement joins TRBV9 to TRBJ2-2; 12 bases agree with TRBD1. The germline gives CDR1 SGDLS, CDR2 YYNGEE. Unmatched junction bases numbered 3, after V lost 3 bases and J lost 6 bases. This CDR3 has 15 residues. In DNA, the CDR3 is TGTGCCAGCAGCGGGGACAGGGGGCGCCCCGGGGAGCTGTTTTTT. It specifies CASSGDRGRPGELFF. The full variable domain, with the rest looked up from reference TRBV9 and TRBJ2-2, is DSGVTQTPKHLITATGQRVTLRCSPRSGDLSVYWYQQSLDQGLQFLIQYYNGEERAKGNILERFSAQQFPDLHSELNLSSLELGDSALYFCASSGDRGRPGELFFGEGSRLTVL.

V is TRBV7-2 and J is TRBJ2-7; tentative D call: TRBD2 (6 bases). This CDR3 is built from 14 residues. The germline V gene encodes CDR1 SGHTA and CDR2 FQGNSA. The ends were cut back, 5 bases at V and 3 bases at J, with 14 bases in the middle. This CDR3 is CASSRLTGLYEQYF. For the CDR3, the DNA is TGTGCCAGCAGCCGTCTAACGGGACTCTACGAGCAGTACTTC.

The rearrangement joins TRBV10-1 to TRBJ2-7, with D hard to call. The length of the CDR3 is 14 residues. Trimming stripped 7 bases from V and 0 bases from J, with 13 bases between. The germline V gene encodes CDR1 WNHNN and CDR2 SYGVQD (reference sequence). CDR3 residues: CASIQLARSYEQYF. CDR3 sequence (DNA): TGCGCCAGCATTCAACTCGCGCGCTCCTACGAGCAGTACTTC.

V and J are TRBV18 and TRBJ2-2, with 13 bases matching TRBD2. Unmatched junction bases numbered 13, after V lost 3 bases and J lost 3 bases. The CDR3 sequence is 20 residues long. In germline, CDR1 is KGHSH, CDR2 LQKENI. The CDR3 DNA is TGTGCCAGCTCACCCCGGCCGACTAGCGGGAGGAGACGGGACACCGGGGAGCTGTTTTTT. It yields the protein CASSPRPTSGRRRDTGELFF.

In this sample, this clone turned up a few times. The chain recombines TRBV30 with TRBJ1-6, with a weak D call TRBD1 (5 bases). Trimming left V 1 base short and J 10 bases short, with 5 bases between. CDR1 and CDR2 from the germline V gene are GTSNPN and SVGIG (reference sequence). This CDR3 is built from 11 residues. The CDR3 is CAWSGGSPLHF. For the CDR3, the DNA is TGTGCCTGGAGTGGGGGCTCACCCCTCCACTTT.

The V gene is TRBV7-3, the J gene TRBJ2-3, with 11 bases that match TRBD2. J was trimmed by 4 bases and V by 1 base; bases with no gene match: 7. Germline V lookup: CDR1 SGHTA, CDR2 FQGTGA. The CDR3 has 17 amino acids. CDR3 nucleotides: TGTGCCAGCAGCTTAATGGTCACTAGCGGGGGACCAGATACGCAGTATTTT. Translating gives CASSLMVTSGGPDTQYF.

The genes are TRBV5-1 and TRBJ2-2, with TRBD2 matching over 10 bases. The CDR3 has 17 amino acids. The J segment lost 1 base and the V segment lost 1 base, leaving 4 bases of the junction unmatched. The germline gives CDR1 SGHRS, CDR2 YFSETQ. CDR3: CASSLNSGRRNTGELFF. As DNA, the CDR3 is TGCGCCAGCAGCTTGAATAGCGGGAGGCGGAACACCGGGGAGCTGTTTTTT.

The CDR3 bases are TGTGCCAGCAGCCAAGTCTACAGGACTAGCGGGGCCGGGGAGCTGTTTTTT. This gives the protein CASSQVYRTSGAGELFF. The rearrangement joins TRBV3-1 (or the pseudogene TRBV3-2) to TRBJ2-2; 12 nucleotides match TRBD2. The CDR3 runs to 17 residues. The V segment lost 1 base and the J segment 6 bases; nucleotides outside the gene matches: 6. Germline lookup yields CDR1 LGHDT and CDR2 YNNKEL (reference sequence).

With regard to this clone: At one boundary the junction diverges from the germline segment, which might be a read error. CDR3 in DNA: TGTGCTAGCAGCTTAGCCCGGGGGTACCAAGAGACCCAGTACTTC. Residues: CASSLARGYQETQYF. The rearrangement links TRBV7-7 to TRBJ2-5, with D perhaps matching TRBD2 (6 bases). The V gene's germline CDR1 is SSHAT and CDR2 FNYEAQ (reference sequence). This CDR3 has 15 amino acids.

The gene calls are TRBV30 and TRBJ2-7; 11 bases are shared with TRBD2. Germline V gene sequence: CDR1 GTSNPN, CDR2 SVGIG (reference sequence). This CDR3 spans 19 amino acids. The ends lost 3 bases at V and 3 bases at J; junction bases unmatched: 19. The CDR3 nucleotides are TGTGCCTGGAGCGGTAGCGGGAGGGTCAGATACCCCAAGGACTACGAGCAGTACTTC. It yields the protein CAWSGSGRVRYPKDYEQYF.

This clone occurred a few times. The V gene is TRBV6-1, the J gene TRBJ1-2, with D perhaps TRBD1 (6 bases). This CDR3 has 14 residues. Germline assignment: CDR1 MNHNS and CDR2 SASEGT. The germline V and J ends were trimmed by 0 bases and 6 bases, with 11 bases remaining between them. The CDR3 here is CASSEAINRDGYTF. As DNA, the CDR3 is TGTGCCAGCAGTGAAGCCATAAACAGGGATGGCTACACCTTC.

This clone was found once. V gene TRBV5-1 combines with J gene TRBJ2-2; 12 nucleotides line up with TRBD1. V gave up 4 bases and J gave up 5 bases; unmatched junction bases: 3. The CDR3 sequence is 15 residues long. Germline V gene data show CDR1 as SGHRS and CDR2 as YFSETQ. CDR3 DNA: TGCGCCAGCAGCAAGGGACAGGGGGCAACCGGGGAGCTGTTTTTT. It yields the protein CASSKGQGATGELFF.

CDR3 loop: CASSPTGTEAYEQYF. The CDR3 DNA reads as TGTGCCAGCAGTCCAACCGGGACAGAAGCCTACGAGCAGTACTTC. The chain links TRBV5-5 to TRBJ2-7, with TRBD1 matching over 7 bases. J gave up 2 bases and V 5 bases, and 10 bases lay outside the gene matches. Germline lookup yields CDR1 SGHKS and CDR2 YYEKEE (reference sequence). CDR3 length equals 15 residues. Complete variable domain (other parts from reference TRBV5-5 and TRBJ2-7): DAGVTQSPTHLIKTRGQQVTLRCSPISGHKSVSWYQQVLGQGPQFIFQYYEKEERGRGNFPDRFSARQFPNYSSELNVNALLLGDSALYLCASSPTGTEAYEQYFGPGTRLTVT.

A single count supports this clone. The V and J genes are TRBV19 and TRBJ2-1; a possible D gene is TRBD2 (6 bases). The CDR3 has 13 residues. V gave up 3 bases and J gave up 8 bases, with 11 bases separating them. Germline assignment: CDR1 LNHDA and CDR2 SQIVND (reference sequence). In DNA, the CDR3 is TGTGCCAGTAGTATCTTCTGGGGGGATGAGCAGTTCTTC. It is translated as CASSIFWGDEQFF.

This rearrangement joins TRBV19 to TRBJ1-6, with D unresolved. V was shortened by 5 bases and J by 8 bases, with 13 bases between the two germline ends. There are 14 residues in the CDR3. The germline gives CDR1 LNHDA, CDR2 SQIVND (reference sequence). The CDR3 is CASSPSGNYSPLHF. CDR3 nucleotide sequence: TGTGCCAGTAGTCCCTCGGGAAACTATTCACCCCTCCACTTT.

This clone was detected once. The rearrangement joins TRBV10-3 to TRBJ1-2, with 9 bases lining up with TRBD1. After removal of 2 bases from V and 8 bases from J, the junction contained 3 bases not matched to a gene. The CDR3 length is 13 residues. Germline V gives CDR1 ENHRY, CDR2 SYGVKD. DNA for the CDR3: TGTGCCATCAGTGAGCGGACAGGGGACGGCTACACCTTC. It translates to CAISERTGDGYTF.

This clone was detected only once. V and J are TRBV10-2 and TRBJ1-6; D call uncertain. The germline V and J ends were trimmed by 2 bases and 0 bases, with 8 bases remaining between them. The CDR3 has 16 amino acids. Germline values: CDR1 WSHSY, CDR2 SAAADI. Here the CDR3 DNA reads TGCGCCAGCAGTGAGGGAGGCTTCTCCTATAATTCACCCCTCCACTTT. It translates to CASSEGGFSYNSPLHF.

The genes are TRBV6-5 and TRBJ1-4, with a tentative D call TRBD1 (5 bases). Germline CDR1 is MNHEY and CDR2 is SVGAGI. V gave up 6 bases and J gave up 0 bases, with 11 bases separating them. This CDR3 spans 15 amino acids. CDR3 sequence reads: CASRLTDATNEKLFF. The CDR3 DNA reads TGTGCCAGCAGACTGACAGACGCAACTAATGAAAAACTGTTTTTT.

V and J are TRBV11-2 and TRBJ2-1; 7 bases fit TRBD2. V gave up 1 base and J gave up 8 bases; unmatched junction bases: 5. The CDR3 loop spans 14 amino acids. Germline CDR1 and CDR2: SGHAT and FQNNGV. CDR3 residues: CASSLAGGGDEQFF. As DNA, the CDR3 is TGTGCCAGCAGCTTAGCGGGAGGTGGGGATGAGCAGTTCTTC.

This rearrangement joins TRBV11-2 to TRBJ1-1; D is ambiguous. The CDR3 is 13 residues long. V dropped 4 bases and J dropped 3 bases, with 9 bases sitting between them. In germline, CDR1 is SGHAT, CDR2 FQNNGV. CDR3 sequence (DNA): TGTGCCAGCAGCTCCTCAGGATACACTGAAGCTTTCTTT. It yields the protein CASSSSGYTEAFF.

The chain recombines TRBV29-1 with TRBJ2-3; 7 bases agree with TRBD1. Trimming at V came to 4 bases and at J to 4 bases, leaving 11 bases not matched to a gene. The CDR3 extends over 15 amino acids. CDR1 and CDR2 (germline): SQVTM, ANQGSEA. The CDR3 DNA is TGCAGCGTTGCCCATGGGACAGCCCCGTCAGATACGCAGTATTTT. It translates to CSVAHGTAPSDTQYF.

This clone occurred once. The chain combines TRBV19 with TRBJ1-6, with TRBD1 matching over 8 bases. The V and J ends lost 7 bases and 12 bases, in that order; junction bases with no gene match: 5. Germline V gene sequence: CDR1 LNHDA, CDR2 SQIVND (reference sequence). The CDR3 consists of 12 residues. In nucleotides, the CDR3 is TGTGCCAGTAATGGACAGGGAGGACCCCTCCACTTT. Translation gives CASNGQGGPLHF.